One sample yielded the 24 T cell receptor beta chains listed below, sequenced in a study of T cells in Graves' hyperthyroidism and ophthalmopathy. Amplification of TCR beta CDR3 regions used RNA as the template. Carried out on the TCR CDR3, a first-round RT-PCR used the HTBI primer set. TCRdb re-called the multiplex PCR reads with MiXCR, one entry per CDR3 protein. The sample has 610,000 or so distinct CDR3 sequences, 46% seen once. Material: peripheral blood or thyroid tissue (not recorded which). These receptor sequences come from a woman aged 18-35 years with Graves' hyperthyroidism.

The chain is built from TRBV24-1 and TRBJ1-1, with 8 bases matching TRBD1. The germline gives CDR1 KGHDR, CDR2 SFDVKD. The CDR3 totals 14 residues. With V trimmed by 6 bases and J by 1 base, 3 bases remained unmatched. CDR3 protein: CATSRTGKNTEAFF. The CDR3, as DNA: TGTGCCACCAGTCGGACAGGGAAGAACACTGAAGCTTTCTTT.

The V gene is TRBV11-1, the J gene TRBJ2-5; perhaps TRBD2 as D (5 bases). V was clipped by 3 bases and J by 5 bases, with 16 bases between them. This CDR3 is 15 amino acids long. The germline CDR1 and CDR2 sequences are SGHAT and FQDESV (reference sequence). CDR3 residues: CASSFGLAAQETQYF. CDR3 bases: TGTGCCAGCAGCTTTGGGCTAGCCGCCCAGGAGACCCAGTACTTC.

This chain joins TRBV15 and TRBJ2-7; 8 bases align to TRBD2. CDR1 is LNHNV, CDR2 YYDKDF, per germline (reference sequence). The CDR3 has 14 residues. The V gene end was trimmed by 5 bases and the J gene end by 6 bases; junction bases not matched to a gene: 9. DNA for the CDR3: TGTGCCACCAGCTCCGGGACTAGTTCGCGCGAGCAGTACTTC. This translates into CATSSGTSSREQYF. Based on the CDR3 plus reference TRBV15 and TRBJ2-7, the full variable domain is DAMVIQNPRYQVTQFGKPVTLSCSQTLNHNVMYWYQQKSSQAPKLLFHYYDKDFNNEADTPDNFQSRRPNTSFCFLDIRSPGLGDTAMYLCATSSGTSSREQYFGPGTRLTVT.

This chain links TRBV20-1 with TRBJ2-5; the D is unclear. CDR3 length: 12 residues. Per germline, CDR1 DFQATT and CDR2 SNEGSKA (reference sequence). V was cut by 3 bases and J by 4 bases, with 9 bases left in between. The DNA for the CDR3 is TGCAGTGCTAGGCAGCTGGGAGAGACCCAGTACTTC. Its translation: CSARQLGETQYF.

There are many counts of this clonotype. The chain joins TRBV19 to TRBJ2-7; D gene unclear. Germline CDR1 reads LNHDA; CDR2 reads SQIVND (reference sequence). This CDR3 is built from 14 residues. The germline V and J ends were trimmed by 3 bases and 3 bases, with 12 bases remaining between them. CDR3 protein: CASSIEVFFYEQYF. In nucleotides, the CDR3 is TGTGCCAGTAGTATTGAGGTCTTTTTCTACGAGCAGTACTTC.

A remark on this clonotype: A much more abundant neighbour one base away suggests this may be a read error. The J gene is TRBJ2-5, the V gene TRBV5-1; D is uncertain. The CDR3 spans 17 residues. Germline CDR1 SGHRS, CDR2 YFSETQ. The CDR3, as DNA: TGCGCCGGCAGCCAAGTTTTCTCCCGCAAGGGCCAAGAGACCCAGTACTTC. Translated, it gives CAGSQVFSRKGQETQYF.

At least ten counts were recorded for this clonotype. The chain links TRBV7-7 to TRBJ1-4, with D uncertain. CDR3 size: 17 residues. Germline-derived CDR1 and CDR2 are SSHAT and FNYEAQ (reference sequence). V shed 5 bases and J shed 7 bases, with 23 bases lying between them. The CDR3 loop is CASSLGLVPGPGEKLFF. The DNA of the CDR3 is TGTGCCAGCAGCCTTGGTTTGGTGCCCGGCCCGGGTGAAAAACTGTTTTTT.

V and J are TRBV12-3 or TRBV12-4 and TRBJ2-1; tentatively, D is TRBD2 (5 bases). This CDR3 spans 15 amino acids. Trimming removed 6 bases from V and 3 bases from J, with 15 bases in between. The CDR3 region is CASRPSGMGYNEQFF. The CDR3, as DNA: TGTGCCAGCAGACCGAGCGGTATGGGCTACAATGAGCAGTTCTTC.

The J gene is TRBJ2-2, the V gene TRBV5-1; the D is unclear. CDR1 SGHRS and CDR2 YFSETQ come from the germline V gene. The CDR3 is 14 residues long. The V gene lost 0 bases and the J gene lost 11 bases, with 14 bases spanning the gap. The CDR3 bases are TGCGCCAGCAGCTTGGCGGACCAGCACGGCGAGCTGTTTTTT. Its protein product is CASSLADQHGELFF.

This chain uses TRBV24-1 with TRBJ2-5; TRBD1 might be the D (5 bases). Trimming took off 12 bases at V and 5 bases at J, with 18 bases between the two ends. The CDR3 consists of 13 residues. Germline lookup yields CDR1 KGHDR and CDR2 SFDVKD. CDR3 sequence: CAVTDSYNETQYF. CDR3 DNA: TGTGCCGTGACAGATTCCTACAATGAGACCCAGTACTTC.

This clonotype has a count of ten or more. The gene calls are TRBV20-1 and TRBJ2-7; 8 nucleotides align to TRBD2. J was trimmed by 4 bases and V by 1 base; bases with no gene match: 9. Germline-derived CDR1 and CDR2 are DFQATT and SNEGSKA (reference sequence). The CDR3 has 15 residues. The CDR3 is CSARVMVRGVYEQYF. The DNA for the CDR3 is TGCAGTGCTAGAGTCATGGTGCGGGGGGTATACGAGCAGTACTTC.

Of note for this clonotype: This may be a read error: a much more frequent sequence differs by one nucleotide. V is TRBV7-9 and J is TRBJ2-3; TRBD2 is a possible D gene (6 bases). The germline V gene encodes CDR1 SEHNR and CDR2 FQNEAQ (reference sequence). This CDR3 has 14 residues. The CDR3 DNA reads TGTGCCAGCAGCTTAATCACTAGCACAGATACGCGGTATTTT. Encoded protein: CASSLITSTDTRYF.

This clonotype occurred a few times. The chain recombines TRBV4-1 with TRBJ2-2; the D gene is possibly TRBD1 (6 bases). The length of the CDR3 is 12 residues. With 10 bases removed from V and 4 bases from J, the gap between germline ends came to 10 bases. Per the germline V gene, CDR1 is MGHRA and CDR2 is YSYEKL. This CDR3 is CATLGATGELFF. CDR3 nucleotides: TGCGCCACTTTGGGGGCCACCGGGGAGCTGTTTTTT.

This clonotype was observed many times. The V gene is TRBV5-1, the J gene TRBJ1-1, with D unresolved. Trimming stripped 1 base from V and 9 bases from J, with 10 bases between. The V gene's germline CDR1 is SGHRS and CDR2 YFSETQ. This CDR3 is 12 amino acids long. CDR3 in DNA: TGCGCCAGCAGCTTGAGCGGCAGGCAAGCTTTCTTT. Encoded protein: CASSLSGRQAFF.

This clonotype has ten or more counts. CDR3 protein: CASRPRNFANYGYTF. CDR3 bases: TGTGCCAGCAGGCCTAGAAACTTCGCTAACTATGGCTACACCTTC. The V and J genes are TRBV2 and TRBJ1-2; D call uncertain. The CDR3 extends over 15 amino acids. CDR1 is SNHLY and CDR2 is FYNNEI in the germline V gene. Trimming took 6 bases from V and 0 from J, leaving 14 bases between them.

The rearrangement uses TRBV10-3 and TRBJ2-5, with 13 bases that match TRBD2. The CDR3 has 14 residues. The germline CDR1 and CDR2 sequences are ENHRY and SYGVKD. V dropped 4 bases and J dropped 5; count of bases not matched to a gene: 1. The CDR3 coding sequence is TGTGCCATCAGTGGACTAGCGGGAGGCGAGACCCAGTACTTC. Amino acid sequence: CAISGLAGGETQYF.

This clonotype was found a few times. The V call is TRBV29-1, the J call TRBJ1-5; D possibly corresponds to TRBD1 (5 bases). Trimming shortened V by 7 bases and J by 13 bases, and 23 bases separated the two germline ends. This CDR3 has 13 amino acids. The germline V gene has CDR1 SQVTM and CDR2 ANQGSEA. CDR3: CSGGGGWGNEQHF. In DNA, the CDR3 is TGCAGCGGGGGTGGGGGGTGGGGCAATGAGCAGCATTTT.

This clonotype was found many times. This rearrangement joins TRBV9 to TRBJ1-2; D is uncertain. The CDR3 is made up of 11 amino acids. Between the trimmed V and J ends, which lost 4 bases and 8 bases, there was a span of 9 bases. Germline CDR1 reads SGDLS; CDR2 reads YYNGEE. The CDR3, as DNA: TGTGCCAGCAGCTCGATGGTCGGCTACACCTTC. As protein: CASSSMVGYTF. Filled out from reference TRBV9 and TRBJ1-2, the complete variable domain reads DSGVTQTPKHLITATGQRVTLRCSPRSGDLSVYWYQQSLDQGLQFLIQYYNGEERAKGNILERFSAQQFPDLHSELNLSSLELGDSALYFCASSSMVGYTFGSGTRLTVV.

CDR3 residues: CASSRAEIYEQYF. CDR3 in DNA: TGTGCCAGCTCGAGGGCCGAAATCTACGAGCAGTACTTC. The rearrangement uses TRBV9 and TRBJ2-7, with a tentative D call TRBD2 (5 bases). Germline V gives CDR1 SGDLS, CDR2 YYNGEE. The CDR3 runs to 13 residues. V dropped 7 bases and J dropped 3 bases, with 14 bases sitting between them.

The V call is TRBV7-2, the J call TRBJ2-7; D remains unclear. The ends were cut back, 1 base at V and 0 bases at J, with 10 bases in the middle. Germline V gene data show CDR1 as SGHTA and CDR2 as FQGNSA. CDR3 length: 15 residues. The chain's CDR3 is CASSLGALSSYEQYF. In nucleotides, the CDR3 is TGTGCCAGCAGCTTAGGGGCACTAAGCTCCTACGAGCAGTACTTC.

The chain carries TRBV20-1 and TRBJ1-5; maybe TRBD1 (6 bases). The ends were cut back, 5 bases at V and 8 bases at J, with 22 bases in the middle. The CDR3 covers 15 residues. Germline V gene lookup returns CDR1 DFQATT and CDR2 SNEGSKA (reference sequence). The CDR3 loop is CSAGGVSGGGKPQHF. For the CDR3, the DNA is TGCAGTGCTGGTGGGGTGTCTGGGGGCGGAAAGCCCCAGCATTTT.

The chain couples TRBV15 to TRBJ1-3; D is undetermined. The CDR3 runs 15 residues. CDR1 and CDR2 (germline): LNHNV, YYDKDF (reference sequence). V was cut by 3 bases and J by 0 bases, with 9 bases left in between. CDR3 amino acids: CATSSVGSSGNTIYF. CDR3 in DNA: TGTGCCACCAGCAGCGTAGGGAGCTCTGGAAACACCATATATTTT.

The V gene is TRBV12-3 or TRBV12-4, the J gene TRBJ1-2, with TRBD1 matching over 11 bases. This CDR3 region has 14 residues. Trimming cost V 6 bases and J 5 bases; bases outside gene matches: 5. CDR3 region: CASRSGQGVYGYTF. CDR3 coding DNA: TGTGCCAGCAGGTCGGGACAGGGGGTGTATGGCTACACCTTC.

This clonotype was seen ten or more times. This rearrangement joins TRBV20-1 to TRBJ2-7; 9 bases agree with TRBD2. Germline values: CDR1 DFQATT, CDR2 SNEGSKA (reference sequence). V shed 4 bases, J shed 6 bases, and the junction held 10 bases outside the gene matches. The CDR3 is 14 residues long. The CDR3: CSAISGRGPSEQYF. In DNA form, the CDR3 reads TGCAGTGCTATTAGCGGGAGAGGACCTTCCGAGCAGTACTTC.